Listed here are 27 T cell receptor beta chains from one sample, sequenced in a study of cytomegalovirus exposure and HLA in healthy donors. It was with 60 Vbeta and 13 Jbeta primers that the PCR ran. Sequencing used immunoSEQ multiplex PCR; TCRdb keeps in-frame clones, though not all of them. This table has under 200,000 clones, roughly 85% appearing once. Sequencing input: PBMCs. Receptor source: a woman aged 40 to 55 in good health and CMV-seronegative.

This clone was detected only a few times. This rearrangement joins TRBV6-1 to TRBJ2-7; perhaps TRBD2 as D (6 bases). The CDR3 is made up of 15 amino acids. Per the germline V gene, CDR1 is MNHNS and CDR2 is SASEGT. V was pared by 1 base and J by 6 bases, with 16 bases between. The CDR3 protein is CASSEGWTTITEQYF. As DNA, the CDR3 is TGTGCCAGCAGTGAAGGTTGGACTACAATCACCGAGCAGTACTTC.

The CDR3: CASSIDSVRGGTDTQYF. For the CDR3, the DNA is TGTGCCAGTAGTATAGATAGTGTCAGGGGAGGCACAGATACGCAGTATTTT. The chain is built from TRBV19 and TRBJ2-3, with D perhaps TRBD1 (6 bases). Trimming shortened V by 0 bases and J by 1 base, and 14 bases separated the two germline ends. Per the germline V gene, CDR1 is LNHDA and CDR2 is SQIVND (reference sequence). This CDR3 is built from 17 residues. The full variable domain, its missing parts supplied by reference TRBV19 and TRBJ2-3, is DGGITQSPKYLFRKEGQNVTLSCEQNLNHDAMYWYRQDPGQGLRLIYYSQIVNDFQKGDIAEGYSVSREKKESFPLTVTSAQKNPTAFYLCASSIDSVRGGTDTQYFGPGTRLTVL.

CDR3 sequence (DNA): TGTGCCAGCAGCCAAGGGACTAGCGCTGTCTACGAGCAGTACTTC. This translates into CASSQGTSAVYEQYF. The chain couples TRBV4-2 to TRBJ2-7; 9 bases agree with TRBD2. Germline lookup yields CDR1 LGHNA and CDR2 YNFKEQ. The CDR3 spans 15 residues. With 1 base clipped from V and 3 bases from J, the junction kept 4 bases outside the gene matches.

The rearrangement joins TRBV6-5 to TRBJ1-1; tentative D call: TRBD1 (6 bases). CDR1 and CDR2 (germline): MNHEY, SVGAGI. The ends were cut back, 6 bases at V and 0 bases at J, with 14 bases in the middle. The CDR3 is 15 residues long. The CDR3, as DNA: TGTGCCAGCAGCCCTTTACAGGGAGTGAACACTGAAGCTTTCTTT. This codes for CASSPLQGVNTEAFF.

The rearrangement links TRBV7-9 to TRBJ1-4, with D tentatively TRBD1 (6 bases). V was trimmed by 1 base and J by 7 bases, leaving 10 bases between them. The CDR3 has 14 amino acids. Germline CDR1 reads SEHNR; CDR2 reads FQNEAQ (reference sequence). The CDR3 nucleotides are TGTGCCAGCAGCTTAGGAACAGGGTCTGAAAAACTGTTTTTT. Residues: CASSLGTGSEKLFF.

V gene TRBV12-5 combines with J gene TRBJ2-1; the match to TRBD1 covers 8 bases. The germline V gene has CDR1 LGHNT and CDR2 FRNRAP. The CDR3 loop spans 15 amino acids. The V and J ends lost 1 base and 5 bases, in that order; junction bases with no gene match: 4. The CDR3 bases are TGTGCTAGTGGTTTGGCTCGACAGGGGAACAATGAGCAGTTCTTC. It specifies CASGLARQGNNEQFF.

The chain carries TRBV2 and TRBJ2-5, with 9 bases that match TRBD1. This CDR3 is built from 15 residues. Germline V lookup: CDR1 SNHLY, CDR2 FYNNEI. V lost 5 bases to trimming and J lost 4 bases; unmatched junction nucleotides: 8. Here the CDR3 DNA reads TGTGCCAGCAGTAGGGGAACAGGGGGCGCAGAGACCCAGTACTTC. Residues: CASSRGTGGAETQYF.

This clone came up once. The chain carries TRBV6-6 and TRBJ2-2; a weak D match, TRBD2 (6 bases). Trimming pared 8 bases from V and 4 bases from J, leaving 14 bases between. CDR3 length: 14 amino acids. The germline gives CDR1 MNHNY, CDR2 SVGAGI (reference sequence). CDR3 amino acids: CASRDLRFTGELFF. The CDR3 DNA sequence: TGTGCCAGCCGGGACTTGCGTTTCACCGGGGAGCTGTTTTTT.

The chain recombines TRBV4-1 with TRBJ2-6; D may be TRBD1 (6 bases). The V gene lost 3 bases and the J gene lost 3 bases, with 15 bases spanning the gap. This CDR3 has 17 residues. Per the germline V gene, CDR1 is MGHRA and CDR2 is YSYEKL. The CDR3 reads CASSQVPGVGGANVLTF. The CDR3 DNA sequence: TGCGCCAGCAGCCAGGTCCCAGGGGTCGGTGGGGCCAACGTCCTGACTTTC.

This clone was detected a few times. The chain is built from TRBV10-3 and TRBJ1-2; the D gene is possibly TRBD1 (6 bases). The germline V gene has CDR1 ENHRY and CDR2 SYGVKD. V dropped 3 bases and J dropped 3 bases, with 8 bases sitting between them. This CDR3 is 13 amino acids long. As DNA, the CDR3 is TGTGCCATCAGTGAAGGGGGGGACTATGGCTACACCTTC. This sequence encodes CAISEGGDYGYTF.

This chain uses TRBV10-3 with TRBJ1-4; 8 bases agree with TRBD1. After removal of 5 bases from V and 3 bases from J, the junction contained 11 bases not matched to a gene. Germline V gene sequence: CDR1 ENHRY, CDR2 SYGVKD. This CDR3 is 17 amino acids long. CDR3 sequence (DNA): TGTGCCATCAGTACGACAGGGGTTATAGGAGCTAATGAAAAACTGTTTTTT. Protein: CAISTTGVIGANEKLFF.

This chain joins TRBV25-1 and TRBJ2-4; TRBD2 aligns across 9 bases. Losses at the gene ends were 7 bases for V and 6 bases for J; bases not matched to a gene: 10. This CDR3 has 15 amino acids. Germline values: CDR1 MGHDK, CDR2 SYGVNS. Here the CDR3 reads CASTPPTSGSNIQYF. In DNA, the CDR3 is TGTGCCAGCACCCCTCCGACTAGCGGCTCAAACATTCAGTACTTC. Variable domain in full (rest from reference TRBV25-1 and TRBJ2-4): EADIYQTPRYLVIGTGKKITLECSQTMGHDKMYWYQQDPGMELHLIHYSYGVNSTEKGDLSSESTVSRIRTEHFPLTLESARPSHTSQYLCASTPPTSGSNIQYFGAGTRLSVL.

CDR3 DNA: TGTGCCAGCAGCCCCGATAGGAGATCCGGGACTTTCTTAAAGGGGACCCAGTACTTC. Translating it yields CASSPDRRSGTFLKGTQYF. The chain employs TRBV11-2 and TRBJ2-5; maybe TRBD2 (6 bases). The germline V and J ends were trimmed by 5 bases and 7 bases, with 32 bases remaining between them. This CDR3 is built from 19 residues. Germline lookup yields CDR1 SGHAT and CDR2 FQNNGV.

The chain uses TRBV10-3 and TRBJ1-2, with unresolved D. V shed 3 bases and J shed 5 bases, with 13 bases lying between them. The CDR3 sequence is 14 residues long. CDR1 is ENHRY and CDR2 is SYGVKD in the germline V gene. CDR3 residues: CAISDLNDFYGYTF. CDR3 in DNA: TGTGCCATCAGTGATCTCAATGACTTTTATGGCTACACCTTC.

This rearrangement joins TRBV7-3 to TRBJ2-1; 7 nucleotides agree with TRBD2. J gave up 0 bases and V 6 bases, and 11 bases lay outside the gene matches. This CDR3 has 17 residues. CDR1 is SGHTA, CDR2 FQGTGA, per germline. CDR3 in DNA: TGTGCCAGCAGTTCCCGGACTAGTCGGGGCTCCTACAATGAGCAGTTCTTC. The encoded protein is CASSSRTSRGSYNEQFF.

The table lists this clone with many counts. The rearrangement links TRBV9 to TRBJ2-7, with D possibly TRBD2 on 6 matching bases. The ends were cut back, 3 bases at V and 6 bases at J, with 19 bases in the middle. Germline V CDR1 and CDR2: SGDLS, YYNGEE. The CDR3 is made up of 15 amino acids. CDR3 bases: TGTGCCAGCAGCGGTTCGGAGGGCCGGGTGGCCGAGCAGTACTTC. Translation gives CASSGSEGRVAEQYF.

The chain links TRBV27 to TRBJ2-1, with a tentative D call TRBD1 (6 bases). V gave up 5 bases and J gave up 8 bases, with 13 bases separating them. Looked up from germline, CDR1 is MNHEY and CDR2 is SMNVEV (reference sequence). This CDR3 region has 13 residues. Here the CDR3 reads CASSPTGRHEQFF. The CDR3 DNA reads TGTGCCAGCAGTCCGACAGGTCGCCATGAGCAGTTCTTC.

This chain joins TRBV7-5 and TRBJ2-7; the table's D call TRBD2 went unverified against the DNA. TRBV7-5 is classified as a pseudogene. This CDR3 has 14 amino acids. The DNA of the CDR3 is TGTGCCAGAAGCTTATCGACTAGCTCCTACGAGCAGTACTTC. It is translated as CARSLSTSSYEQYF.

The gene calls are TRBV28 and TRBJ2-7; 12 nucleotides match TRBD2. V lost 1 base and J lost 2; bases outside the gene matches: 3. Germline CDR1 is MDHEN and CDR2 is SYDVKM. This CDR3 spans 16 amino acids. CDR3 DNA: TGTGCCAGCAGTTTATCCGGACTAGCGGGACCCTACGAGCAGTACTTC. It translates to CASSLSGLAGPYEQYF. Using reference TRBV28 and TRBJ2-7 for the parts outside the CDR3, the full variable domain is DVKVTQSSRYLVKRTGEKVFLECVQDMDHENMFWYRQDPGLGLRLIYFSYDVKMKEKGDIPEGYSVSREKKERFSLILESASTNQTSMYLCASSLSGLAGPYEQYFGPGTRLTVT.

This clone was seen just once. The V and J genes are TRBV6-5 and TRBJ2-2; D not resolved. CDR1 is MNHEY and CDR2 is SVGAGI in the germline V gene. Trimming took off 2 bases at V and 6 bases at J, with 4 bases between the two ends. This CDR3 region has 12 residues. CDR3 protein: CASSYRAGELFF. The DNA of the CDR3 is TGTGCCAGCAGTTACCGGGCCGGGGAGCTGTTTTTT.

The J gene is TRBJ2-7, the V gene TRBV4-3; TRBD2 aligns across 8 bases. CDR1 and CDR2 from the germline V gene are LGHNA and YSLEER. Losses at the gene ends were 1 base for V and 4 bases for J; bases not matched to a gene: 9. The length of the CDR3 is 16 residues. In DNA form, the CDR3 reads TGCGCCAGCAGCCAAGCGGTCGGGACTAGAAGGTACGAGCAGTACTTC. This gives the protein CASSQAVGTRRYEQYF.

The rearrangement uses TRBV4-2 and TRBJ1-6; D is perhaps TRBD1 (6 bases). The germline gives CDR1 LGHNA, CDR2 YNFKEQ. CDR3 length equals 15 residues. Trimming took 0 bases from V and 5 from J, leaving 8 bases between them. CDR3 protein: CASSQDNRDNSPLHF. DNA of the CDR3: TGTGCCAGCAGCCAAGATAACAGGGATAATTCACCCCTCCACTTT.

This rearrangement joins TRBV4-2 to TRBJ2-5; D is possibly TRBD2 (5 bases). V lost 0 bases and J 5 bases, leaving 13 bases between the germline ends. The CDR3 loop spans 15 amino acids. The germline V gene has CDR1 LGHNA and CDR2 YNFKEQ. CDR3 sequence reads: CASSQDAPSTETQYF. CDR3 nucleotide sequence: TGTGCCAGCAGCCAAGACGCCCCTAGCACGGAGACCCAGTACTTC.

Here the CDR3 DNA reads TGTGCCAGCAGCCAAGATACCCTTATGAGGGCACTTGGAAACACCATATATTTT. Its translation is CASSQDTLMRALGNTIYF. This chain joins TRBV14 and TRBJ1-3; D call uncertain. CDR3 length: 18 residues. V lost 0 bases and J 3 bases, leaving 18 bases between the germline ends. Germline CDR1 reads SGHDN; CDR2 reads FVKESK.

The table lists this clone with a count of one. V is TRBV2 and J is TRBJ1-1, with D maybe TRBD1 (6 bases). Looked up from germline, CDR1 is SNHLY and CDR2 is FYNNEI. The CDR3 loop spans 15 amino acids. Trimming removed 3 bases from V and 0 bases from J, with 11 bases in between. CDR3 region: CASSEGGALNTEAFF. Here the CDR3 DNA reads TGTGCCAGCAGTGAGGGGGGGGCGTTGAACACTGAAGCTTTCTTT.

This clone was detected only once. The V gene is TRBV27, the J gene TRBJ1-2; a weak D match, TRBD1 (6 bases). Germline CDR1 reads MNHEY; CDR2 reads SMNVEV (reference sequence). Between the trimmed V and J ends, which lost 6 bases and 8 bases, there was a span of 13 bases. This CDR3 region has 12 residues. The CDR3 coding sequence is TGTGCCAGCAGGCCACAGGGTGGCGGCTACACCTTC. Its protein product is CASRPQGGGYTF.

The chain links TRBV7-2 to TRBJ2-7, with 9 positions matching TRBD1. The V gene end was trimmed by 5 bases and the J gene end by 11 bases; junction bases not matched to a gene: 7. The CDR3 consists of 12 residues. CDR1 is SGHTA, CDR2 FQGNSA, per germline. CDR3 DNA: TGTGCCAGCAGCAGGGACAGGGTGGAGAAGTACTTC. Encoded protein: CASSRDRVEKYF.